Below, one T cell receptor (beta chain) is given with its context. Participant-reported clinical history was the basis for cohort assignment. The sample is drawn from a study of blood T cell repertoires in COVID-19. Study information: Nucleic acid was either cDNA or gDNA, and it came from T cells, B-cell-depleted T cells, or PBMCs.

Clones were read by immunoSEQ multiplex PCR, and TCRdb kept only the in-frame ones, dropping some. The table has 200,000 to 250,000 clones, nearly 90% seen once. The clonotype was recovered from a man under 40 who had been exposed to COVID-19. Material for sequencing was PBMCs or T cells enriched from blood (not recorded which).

In nucleotides, the CDR3 is TGCGCCAGCAGCCAAGCCCCTTGGGAAGCGGGGGGAGGGAATGAGCAGTTCTTC. Its translation: CASSQAPWEAGGGNEQFF. The chain couples TRBV4-1 to TRBJ2-1, with 9 bases matching TRBD2. Germline V gene sequence: CDR1 MGHRA, CDR2 YSYEKL. The CDR3 is made up of 18 amino acids. V lost 1 base to trimming and J lost 7 bases; unmatched junction nucleotides: 14.